The 25 T cell receptor beta chains below come from one sample, sequenced in a study of T cells after yellow fever vaccination. In TCRdb, the 5' RACE reads were re-called with MiXCR into one record per CDR3 protein. Found here are under 300,000 distinct CDR3 sequences, around 6.7% of them singletons; the top ten hold around 1%. This specimen was CD4+ T cells sorted from PBMCs, taken on the day of the yellow fever booster vaccination. The origin of the receptors is a man aged 25 to 40 who received the YFV17D yellow fever vaccine.

The chain joins TRBV5-6 to TRBJ2-3; D unclear. In germline, CDR1 is SGHDT, CDR2 YYEEEE. The CDR3 length is 13 residues. The V end lost 5 bases, the J end lost 4 bases, and 11 bases lay between the germline ends. CDR3 DNA sequence: TGTGCCAGCAGACGTGGTGTTGCAGATACGCAGTATTTT. Translated: CASRRGVADTQYF.

This clonotype was observed a few times. This chain connects TRBV28 to TRBJ2-4; 8 bases map to TRBD1. The trim removed 6 bases at V and 3 bases at J, leaving 13 bases unmatched. There are 17 residues in the CDR3. Germline V lookup: CDR1 MDHEN, CDR2 SYDVKM. DNA of the CDR3: TGTGCCAGCAGGCCATTCTCCGGGACAGGAGACAAAAACATTCAGTACTTC. It codes for CASRPFSGTGDKNIQYF. The entire variable domain, with the rest obtained from reference TRBV28 and TRBJ2-4, is as follows: DVKVTQSSRYLVKRTGEKVFLECVQDMDHENMFWYRQDPGLGLRLIYFSYDVKMKEKGDIPEGYSVSREKKERFSLILESASTNQTSMYLCASRPFSGTGDKNIQYFGAGTRLSVL.

This clonotype occurred many times. The chain carries TRBV5-1 and TRBJ1-1, with D tentatively TRBD1 (6 bases). This CDR3 contains 14 residues. With 6 bases removed from V and 5 bases from J, the gap between germline ends came to 17 bases. CDR1 SGHRS and CDR2 YFSETQ come from the germline V gene. The CDR3 reads CASNRGGPDTEAFF. CDR3 sequence (DNA): TGCGCCAGCAATCGAGGGGGGCCGGATACTGAAGCTTTCTTT.

This clonotype has ten or more counts. The V gene is TRBV18, the J gene TRBJ2-2; D might be TRBD1 or TRBD2, each matching 5 bases. Germline V CDR1 and CDR2: KGHSH, LQKENI. V gave up 3 bases and J gave up 1 base, with 6 bases separating them. The CDR3 runs to 14 residues. The CDR3 DNA reads TGTGCCAGCTCACCGGGGGTGAACACCGGGGAGCTGTTTTTT. This codes for CASSPGVNTGELFF.

This clonotype was seen a few times. The chain couples TRBV5-1 to TRBJ1-1; no clear D gene. Germline V lookup: CDR1 SGHRS, CDR2 YFSETQ. The germline V and J ends were trimmed by 0 bases and 0 bases, with 6 bases remaining between them. The length of the CDR3 is 14 residues. The CDR3 DNA reads as TGCGCCAGCAGCTTGGGCGGGGTGAACACTGAAGCTTTCTTT. It codes for CASSLGGVNTEAFF.

This clonotype has only a few counts. The V and J genes are TRBV20-1 and TRBJ1-5; D is unresolved. The V gene lost 1 base and the J gene lost 0 bases, with 10 bases spanning the gap. There are 15 residues in the CDR3. Germline V gene lookup returns CDR1 DFQATT and CDR2 SNEGSKA (reference sequence). The CDR3 DNA reads as TGCAGTGCTAGAGTACAGATTAATAGCAATCAGCCCCAGCATTTT. Amino acids: CSARVQINSNQPQHF.

This chain links TRBV5-1 with TRBJ1-1; no firm D call. From germline, CDR1 is SGHRS and CDR2 YFSETQ. This CDR3 is built from 14 residues. Trimming removed 0 bases from V and 1 base from J, with 7 bases in between. CDR3 bases: TGCGCCAGCAGCTTGGCAGCCTCGAACACTGAAGCTTTCTTT. It is translated as CASSLAASNTEAFF.

This clonotype has a count of ten or more. The chain is built from TRBV6-2 or TRBV6-3 and TRBJ1-5; no clear D gene. In germline, CDR1 is MNHEY, CDR2 SVGEGT. Trimming took off 2 bases at V and 3 bases at J, with 2 bases between the two ends. The CDR3 is 12 amino acids. Here the CDR3 reads CASSYTNQPQHF. The CDR3 nucleotides are TGTGCCAGCAGTTACACCAATCAGCCCCAGCATTTT.

The table lists this clonotype with many counts. V and J are TRBV4-3 and TRBJ2-1; D unresolved. This CDR3 is 13 amino acids long. V shed 0 bases and J shed 4 bases, with 4 bases lying between them. CDR1 and CDR2 from the germline V gene are LGHNA and YSLEER. CDR3 DNA sequence: TGCGCCAGCAGCCAAGACGATTACAATGAGCAGTTCTTC. This codes for CASSQDDYNEQFF.

This clonotype was counted many times. The rearrangement joins TRBV7-9 to TRBJ2-1; D ambiguous. Per germline, CDR1 SEHNR and CDR2 FQNEAQ (reference sequence). V lost 1 base to trimming and J lost 3 bases, with 7 bases between them. CDR3 length: 14 residues. The CDR3 DNA reads as TGTGCCAGCAGCTTAGGTGGGAACTACAATGAGCAGTTCTTC. Its translation is CASSLGGNYNEQFF.

The V and J genes are TRBV20-1 and TRBJ2-5, with D possibly matching TRBD1 (6 bases). Germline CDR1 reads DFQATT; CDR2 reads SNEGSKA (reference sequence). V gave up 4 bases and J gave up 1 base, with 10 bases separating them. The CDR3 totals 13 residues. This chain's CDR3 is CSAMGRGQETQYF. In DNA, the CDR3 is TGCAGTGCTATGGGCAGGGGCCAAGAGACCCAGTACTTC.

J is TRBJ2-1 and V is TRBV4-2, with no clear D. This CDR3 has 15 residues. Between the trimmed V and J ends, which lost 0 bases and 2 bases, there was a span of 8 bases. Germline V gives CDR1 LGHNA, CDR2 YNFKEQ. The CDR3 protein is CASSQELATYNEQFF. As DNA, the CDR3 is TGTGCCAGCAGCCAAGAGTTGGCAACCTACAATGAGCAGTTCTTC.

This clonotype was seen at least ten times. The chain carries TRBV27 and TRBJ2-5, with 8 bases matching TRBD2. Germline CDR1 is MNHEY and CDR2 is SMNVEV (reference sequence). This CDR3 contains 15 residues. Trimming removed 6 bases from V and 5 bases from J; junction bases left unmatched: 11. In DNA form, the CDR3 reads TGTGCCAGCAGAGGAGCGGGAGCTAGGGCGGAGACCCAGTACTTC. This translates into CASRGAGARAETQYF.

This clonotype was recorded a few times. The rearrangement uses TRBV20-1 and TRBJ2-4; no clear D. The CDR3 covers 12 residues. V shed 5 bases and J shed 1 base, with 6 bases lying between them. Per the germline V gene, CDR1 is DFQATT and CDR2 is SNEGSKA (reference sequence). The CDR3 DNA follows: TGCAGTGCTCCACATGCCAAAAACATTCAGTACTTC. It codes for CSAPHAKNIQYF.

This clonotype has more than one count but fewer than ten. The chain couples TRBV20-1 to TRBJ2-1; 7 bases are shared with TRBD1. After removal of 1 base from V and 1 base from J, the junction contained 1 base not matched to a gene. The germline V gene has CDR1 DFQATT and CDR2 SNEGSKA (reference sequence). This CDR3 comprises 14 residues. The CDR3 reads CSARGGQSYNEQFF. The DNA of the CDR3 is TGCAGTGCTAGAGGGGGACAGTCCTACAATGAGCAGTTCTTC.

This clonotype appeared a few times. The chain joins TRBV18 to TRBJ2-1; weak D call: TRBD2 (6 bases). The length of the CDR3 is 15 residues. The germline V gene encodes CDR1 KGHSH and CDR2 LQKENI. The germline V and J ends were trimmed by 3 bases and 3 bases, with 12 bases remaining between them. The CDR3 here is CASSPGREFYNEQFF. As DNA, the CDR3 is TGTGCCAGCTCACCCGGTCGGGAGTTCTACAATGAGCAGTTCTTC.

The table lists this clonotype with many counts. The gene calls are TRBV25-1 and TRBJ2-7; D might be TRBD1 or TRBD2, each matching 5 bases. The CDR3 length is 14 residues. The germline V and J ends were trimmed by 4 bases and 3 bases, with 13 bases remaining between them. The germline V gene has CDR1 MGHDK and CDR2 SYGVNS. The CDR3 spells CASSARGRGYEQYF. CDR3 nucleotides: TGTGCCAGCAGTGCCCGGGGACGGGGCTACGAGCAGTACTTC.

The CDR3 is CASSLADRGSETQYF. The CDR3, as DNA: TGTGCCAGCAGCTTAGCCGACAGGGGGTCGGAGACCCAGTACTTC. V usage is TRBV7-2 and J usage is TRBJ2-5; TRBD1 aligns across 9 bases. Germline assignment: CDR1 SGHTA and CDR2 FQGNSA. The CDR3 has 15 amino acids. J gave up 5 bases and V 0 bases, and 4 bases lay outside the gene matches.

The sample holds many counts of this clonotype. V is TRBV7-2 and J is TRBJ2-3, with a weak D call TRBD2 (6 bases). This CDR3 is 14 amino acids long. CDR1 and CDR2 from the germline V gene are SGHTA and FQGNSA. Trimming shortened V by 1 base and J by 4 bases, and 9 bases separated the two germline ends. CDR3 nucleotide sequence: TGTGCCAGCAGCTTAGTAGGAGGGGCAGATACGCAGTATTTT. This translates into CASSLVGGADTQYF.

In its sample, this clonotype was seen a few times. The CDR3 bases are TGTGCCAGCAGTTACGGGCCTAGCGGGAGGGCCGGGGAGCAGTTCTTC. It codes for CASSYGPSGRAGEQFF. The V and J genes are TRBV6-2 or TRBV6-3 and TRBJ2-1; 12 bases agree with TRBD2. V was pared by 2 bases and J by 10 bases, with 9 bases of the junction left unmatched. CDR3 size: 16 residues. Germline lookup yields CDR1 MNHEY and CDR2 SVGEGT.

The sample holds many counts of this clonotype. The chain couples TRBV7-9 to TRBJ1-6; D might be TRBD1 (6 bases). The germline V and J ends were trimmed by 5 bases and 6 bases, with 11 bases remaining between them. From germline, CDR1 is SEHNR and CDR2 FQNEAQ (reference sequence). This CDR3 spans 14 amino acids. The CDR3 DNA sequence: TGTGCCAGCAGCCACGGACAGTTTAATTCACCCCTCCACTTT. Translation gives CASSHGQFNSPLHF.

This clonotype has just a few counts. The V call is TRBV7-2, the J call TRBJ2-7, with D tentatively TRBD1 (5 bases). V was pared by 3 bases and J by 6 bases, with 15 bases between. CDR1 is SGHTA and CDR2 is FQGNSA in the germline V gene. CDR3 size: 14 residues. DNA for the CDR3: TGTGCCAGCAGCTTTTTCCAGGGAAATGGCGAGCAGTACTTC. This sequence encodes CASSFFQGNGEQYF.

This clonotype came up many times. The chain joins TRBV12-3 or TRBV12-4 to TRBJ1-2; D remains ambiguous. V gave up 1 base and J gave up 7 bases, with 19 bases separating them. CDR3 size: 16 residues. As DNA, the CDR3 is TGTGCCAGCAGTTTAGGGGCGGCCCGGAGAACTATTGGCTACACCTTC. It translates to CASSLGAARRTIGYTF.

This clonotype was counted ten times or more. The chain has TRBV10-3 and TRBJ2-6; tentatively, D is TRBD1 or TRBD2 (5 bases each). The CDR3 is 15 residues long. Between the trimmed V and J ends, which lost 2 bases and 0 bases, there was a span of 5 bases. Germline V CDR1 and CDR2: ENHRY, SYGVKD. CDR3 loop: CAISEGGSGANVLTF. In DNA, the CDR3 is TGTGCCATCAGTGAGGGGGGCTCTGGGGCCAACGTCCTGACTTTC.

V is TRBV10-3 and J is TRBJ2-3; D might be TRBD1 (6 bases). There are 13 residues in the CDR3. Deletions cut 7 bases from V and 4 bases from J, with 12 bases between. The V gene's germline CDR1 is ENHRY and CDR2 SYGVKD. CDR3 DNA: TGTGCCATCAACACAGACAGGCCAGATACGCAGTATTTT. It is translated as CAINTDRPDTQYF.